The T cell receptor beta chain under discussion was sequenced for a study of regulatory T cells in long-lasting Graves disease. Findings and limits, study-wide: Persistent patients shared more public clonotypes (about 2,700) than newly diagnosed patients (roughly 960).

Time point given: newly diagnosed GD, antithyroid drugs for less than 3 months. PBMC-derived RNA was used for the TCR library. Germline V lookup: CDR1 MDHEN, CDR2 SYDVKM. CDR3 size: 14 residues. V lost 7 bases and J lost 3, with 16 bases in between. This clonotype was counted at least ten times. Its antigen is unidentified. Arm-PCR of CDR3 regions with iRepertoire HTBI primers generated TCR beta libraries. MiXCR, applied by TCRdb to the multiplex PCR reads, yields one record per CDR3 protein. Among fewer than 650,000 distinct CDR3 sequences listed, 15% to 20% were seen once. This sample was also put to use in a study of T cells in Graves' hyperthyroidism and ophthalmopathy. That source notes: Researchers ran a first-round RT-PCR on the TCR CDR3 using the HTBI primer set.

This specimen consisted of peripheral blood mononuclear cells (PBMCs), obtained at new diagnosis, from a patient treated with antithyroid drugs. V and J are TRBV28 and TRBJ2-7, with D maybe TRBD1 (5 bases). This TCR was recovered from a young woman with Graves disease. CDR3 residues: CASTDTTGYYEQYF. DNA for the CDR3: TGTGCCAGCACCGACACAACAGGTTACTACGAGCAGTACTTC.